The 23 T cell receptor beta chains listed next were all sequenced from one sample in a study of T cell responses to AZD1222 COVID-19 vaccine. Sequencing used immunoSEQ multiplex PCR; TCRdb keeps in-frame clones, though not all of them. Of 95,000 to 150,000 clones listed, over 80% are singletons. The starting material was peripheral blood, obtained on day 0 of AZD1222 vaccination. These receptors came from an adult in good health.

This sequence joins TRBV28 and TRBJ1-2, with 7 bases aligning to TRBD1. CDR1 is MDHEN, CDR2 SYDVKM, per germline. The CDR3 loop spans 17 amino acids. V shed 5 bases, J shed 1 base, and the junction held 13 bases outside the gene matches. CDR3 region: CASSLPGQPTLNYGYTF. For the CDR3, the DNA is TGTGCCAGCAGTCTCCCGGGACAGCCTACTCTTAACTATGGCTACACCTTC.

This CDR3 reads CASRASGSSYNEQFF. CDR3 sequence (DNA): TGTGCCAGCAGGGCGAGCGGGAGCTCCTACAATGAGCAGTTCTTC. The chain carries TRBV2 and TRBJ2-1, with 8 positions matching TRBD2. Germline CDR1 is SNHLY and CDR2 is FYNNEI. The CDR3 covers 15 residues. V lost 6 bases to trimming and J lost 0 bases; unmatched junction nucleotides: 4.

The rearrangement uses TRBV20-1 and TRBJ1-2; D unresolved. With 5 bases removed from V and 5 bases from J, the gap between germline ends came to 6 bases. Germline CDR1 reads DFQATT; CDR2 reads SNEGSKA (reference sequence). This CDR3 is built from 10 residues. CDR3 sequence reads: CSAGSYGYTF. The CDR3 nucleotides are TGCAGTGCTGGGTCGTATGGCTACACCTTC.

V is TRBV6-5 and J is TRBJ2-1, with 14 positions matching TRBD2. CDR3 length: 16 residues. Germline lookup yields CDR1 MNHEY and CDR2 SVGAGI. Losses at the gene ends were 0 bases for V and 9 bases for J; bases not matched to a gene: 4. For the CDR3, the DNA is TGTGCCAGCAGTTACTCGACTAGCGGGGGGGCTCGTGAGCAGTTCTTC. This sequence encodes CASSYSTSGGAREQFF.

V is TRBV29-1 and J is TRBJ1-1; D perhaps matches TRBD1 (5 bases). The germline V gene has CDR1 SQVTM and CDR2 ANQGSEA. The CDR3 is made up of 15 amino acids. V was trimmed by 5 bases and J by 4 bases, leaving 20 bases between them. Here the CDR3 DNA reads TGCAGCGTTACCAGACAGCCGGGGAGGATCACTGAAGCTTTCTTT. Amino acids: CSVTRQPGRITEAFF.

The CDR3 nucleotides read TGTGCCAGTACTAAATTTAACTATGGCTACACCTTC. Its protein product is CASTKFNYGYTF. The chain carries TRBV19 and TRBJ1-2; no definite D call. Germline V gives CDR1 LNHDA, CDR2 SQIVND (reference sequence). Trimming removed 7 bases from V and 1 base from J, with 7 bases in between. The CDR3 runs 12 residues.

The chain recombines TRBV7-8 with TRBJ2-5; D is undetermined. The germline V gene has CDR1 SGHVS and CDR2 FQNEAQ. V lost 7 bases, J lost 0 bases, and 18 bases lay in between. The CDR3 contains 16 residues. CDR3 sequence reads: CASIPTAWRNQETQYF. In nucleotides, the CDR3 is TGTGCCAGCATCCCCACGGCGTGGCGGAACCAAGAGACCCAGTACTTC.

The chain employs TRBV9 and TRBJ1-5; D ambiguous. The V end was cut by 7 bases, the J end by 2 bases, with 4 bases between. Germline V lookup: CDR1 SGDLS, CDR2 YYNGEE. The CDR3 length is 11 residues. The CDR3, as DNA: TGTGCCAGCGGGGGCAATCAGCCCCAGCATTTT. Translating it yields CASGGNQPQHF. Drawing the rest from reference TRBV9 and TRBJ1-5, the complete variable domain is DSGVTQTPKHLITATGQRVTLRCSPRSGDLSVYWYQQSLDQGLQFLIQYYNGEERAKGNILERFSAQQFPDLHSELNLSSLELGDSALYFCASGGNQPQHFGDGTRLSIL.

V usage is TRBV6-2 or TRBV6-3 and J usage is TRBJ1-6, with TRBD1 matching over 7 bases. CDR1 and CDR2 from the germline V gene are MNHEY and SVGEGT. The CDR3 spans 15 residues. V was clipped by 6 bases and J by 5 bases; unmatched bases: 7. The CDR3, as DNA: TGTGCCAGCAGCGGGGACAGCTATGATAATTCACCCCTCCACTTT. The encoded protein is CASSGDSYDNSPLHF.

The CDR3 DNA is TGTGCCAGCAGCCACCCGGTCTACGGCCATAACTATGGCTACACCTTC. Its translation: CASSHPVYGHNYGYTF. The rearrangement links TRBV7-2 to TRBJ1-2; no clear D. The V gene's germline CDR1 is SGHTA and CDR2 FQGNSA. The CDR3 length is 16 residues. The ends were cut back, 5 bases at V and 1 base at J, with 17 bases in the middle.

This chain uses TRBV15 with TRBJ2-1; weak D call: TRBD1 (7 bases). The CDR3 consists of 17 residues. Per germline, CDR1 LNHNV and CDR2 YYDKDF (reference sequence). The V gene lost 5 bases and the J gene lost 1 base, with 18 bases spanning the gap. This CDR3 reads CATSSTQGGRSYNEQFF. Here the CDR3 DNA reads TGTGCCACCAGCTCAACCCAGGGGGGACGGTCCTACAATGAGCAGTTCTTC. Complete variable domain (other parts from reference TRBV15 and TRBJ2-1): DAMVIQNPRYQVTQFGKPVTLSCSQTLNHNVMYWYQQKSSQAPKLLFHYYDKDFNNEADTPDNFQSRRPNTSFCFLDIRSPGLGDTAMYLCATSSTQGGRSYNEQFFGPGTRLTVL.

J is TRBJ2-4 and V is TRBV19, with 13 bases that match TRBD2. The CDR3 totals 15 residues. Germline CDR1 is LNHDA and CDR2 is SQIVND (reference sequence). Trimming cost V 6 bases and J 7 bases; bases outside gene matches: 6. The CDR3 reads CASSRTSGSGNIQYF. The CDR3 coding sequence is TGTGCCAGTAGCCGGACTAGCGGGAGCGGGAACATTCAGTACTTC.

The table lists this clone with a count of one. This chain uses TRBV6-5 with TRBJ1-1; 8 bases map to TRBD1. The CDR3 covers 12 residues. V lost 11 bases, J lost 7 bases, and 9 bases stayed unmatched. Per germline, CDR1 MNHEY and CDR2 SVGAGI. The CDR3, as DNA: TGTGCCGCACAGGGGGAAGGTAATGAAGCTTTCTTT. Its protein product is CAAQGEGNEAFF.

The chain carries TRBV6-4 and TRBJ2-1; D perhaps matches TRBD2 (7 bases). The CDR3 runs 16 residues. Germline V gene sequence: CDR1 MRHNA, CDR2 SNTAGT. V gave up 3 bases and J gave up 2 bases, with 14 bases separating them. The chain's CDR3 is CASSEEGGPTYNEQFF. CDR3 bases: TGTGCCAGCAGTGAGGAGGGGGGGCCCACCTACAATGAGCAGTTCTTC.

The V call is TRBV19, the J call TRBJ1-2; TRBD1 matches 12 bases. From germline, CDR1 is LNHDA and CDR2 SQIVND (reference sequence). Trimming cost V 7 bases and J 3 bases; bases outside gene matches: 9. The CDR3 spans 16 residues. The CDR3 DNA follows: TGTGCCAGTAACCTCCGGGACAGGGGGCCCTACTATGGCTACACCTTC. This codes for CASNLRDRGPYYGYTF. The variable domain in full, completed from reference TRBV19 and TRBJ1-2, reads DGGITQSPKYLFRKEGQNVTLSCEQNLNHDAMYWYRQDPGQGLRLIYYSQIVNDFQKGDIAEGYSVSREKKESFPLTVTSAQKNPTAFYLCASNLRDRGPYYGYTFGSGTRLTVV.

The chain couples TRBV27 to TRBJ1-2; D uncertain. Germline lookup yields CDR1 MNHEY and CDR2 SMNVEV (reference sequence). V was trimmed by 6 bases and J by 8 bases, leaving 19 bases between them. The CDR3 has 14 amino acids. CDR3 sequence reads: CASSRGLPRGGYTF. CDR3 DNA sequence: TGTGCCAGCAGCCGAGGACTTCCCCGAGGGGGCTACACCTTC.

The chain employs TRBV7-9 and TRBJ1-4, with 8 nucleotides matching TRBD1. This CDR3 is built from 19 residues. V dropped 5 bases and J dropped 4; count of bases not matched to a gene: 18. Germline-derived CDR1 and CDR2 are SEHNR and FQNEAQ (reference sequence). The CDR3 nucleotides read TGTGCCAGCAGCCTGGGGCCTGGCAGGGGGCAATTCATTAATGAAAAACTGTTTTTT. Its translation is CASSLGPGRGQFINEKLFF.

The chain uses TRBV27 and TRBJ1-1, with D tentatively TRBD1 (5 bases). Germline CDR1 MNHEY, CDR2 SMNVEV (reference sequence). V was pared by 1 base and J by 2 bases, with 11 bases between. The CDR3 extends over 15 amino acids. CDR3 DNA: TGTGCCAGCAGTTTATTTCGGGGCGGAAACACTGAAGCTTTCTTT. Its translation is CASSLFRGGNTEAFF.

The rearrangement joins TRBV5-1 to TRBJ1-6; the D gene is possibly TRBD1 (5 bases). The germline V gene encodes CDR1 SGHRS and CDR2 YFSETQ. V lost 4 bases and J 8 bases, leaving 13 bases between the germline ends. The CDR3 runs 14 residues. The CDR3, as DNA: TGCGCCAGCAGCACTCGCAGGGAGGATTCACCCCTCCACTTT. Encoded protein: CASSTRREDSPLHF.

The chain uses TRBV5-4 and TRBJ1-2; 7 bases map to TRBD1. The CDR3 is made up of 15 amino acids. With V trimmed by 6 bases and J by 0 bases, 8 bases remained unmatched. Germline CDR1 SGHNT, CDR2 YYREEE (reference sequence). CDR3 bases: TGTGCCAGCACCTCGGGACAGACAACTAACTATGGCTACACCTTC. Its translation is CASTSGQTTNYGYTF. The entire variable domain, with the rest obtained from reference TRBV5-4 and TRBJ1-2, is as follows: ETGVTQSPTHLIKTRGQQVTLRCSSQSGHNTVSWYQQALGQGPQFIFQYYREEENGRGNFPPRFSGLQFPNYSSELNVNALELDDSALYLCASTSGQTTNYGYTFGSGTRLTVV.

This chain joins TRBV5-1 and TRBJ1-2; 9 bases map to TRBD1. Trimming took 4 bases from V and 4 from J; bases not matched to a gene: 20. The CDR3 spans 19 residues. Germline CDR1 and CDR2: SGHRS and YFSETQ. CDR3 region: CASSPRKTGTGLSAYGYTF. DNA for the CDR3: TGCGCCAGCAGCCCGCGCAAAACCGGGACAGGGCTATCTGCCTATGGCTACACCTTC.

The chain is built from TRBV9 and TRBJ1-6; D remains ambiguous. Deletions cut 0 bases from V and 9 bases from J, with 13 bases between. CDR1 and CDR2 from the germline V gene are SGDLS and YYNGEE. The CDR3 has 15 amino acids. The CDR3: CASSVGGREPSPLHF. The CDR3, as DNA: TGTGCCAGCAGCGTAGGAGGGAGGGAACCTTCACCCCTCCACTTT.

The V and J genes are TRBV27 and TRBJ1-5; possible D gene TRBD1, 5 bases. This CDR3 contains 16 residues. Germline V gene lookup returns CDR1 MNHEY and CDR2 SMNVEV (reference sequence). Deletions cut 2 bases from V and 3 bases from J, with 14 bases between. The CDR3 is CASSLGGAEANQPQHF. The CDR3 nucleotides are TGTGCCAGCAGTTTAGGAGGGGCAGAGGCCAATCAGCCCCAGCATTTT.